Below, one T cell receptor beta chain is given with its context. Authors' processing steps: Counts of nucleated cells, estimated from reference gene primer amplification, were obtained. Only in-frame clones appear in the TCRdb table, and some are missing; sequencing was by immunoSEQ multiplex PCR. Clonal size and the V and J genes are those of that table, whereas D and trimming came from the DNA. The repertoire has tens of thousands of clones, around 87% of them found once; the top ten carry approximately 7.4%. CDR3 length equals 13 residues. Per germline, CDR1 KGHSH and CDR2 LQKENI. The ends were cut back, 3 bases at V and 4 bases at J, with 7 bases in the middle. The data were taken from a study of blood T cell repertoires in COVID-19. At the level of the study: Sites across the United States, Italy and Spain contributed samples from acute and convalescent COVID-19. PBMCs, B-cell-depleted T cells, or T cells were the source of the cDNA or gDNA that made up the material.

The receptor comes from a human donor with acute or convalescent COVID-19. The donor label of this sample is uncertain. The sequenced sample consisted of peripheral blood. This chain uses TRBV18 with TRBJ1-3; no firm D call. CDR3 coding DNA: TGTGCCAGCTCACCCGAACAGGGAAACACCATATATTTT. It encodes CASSPEQGNTIYF.